This T cell receptor (beta chain) was found in a study of cytomegalovirus exposure and HLA in healthy donors. Donors counted as nominally healthy when sampled, yet unrecorded immune exposures were likely. There are 16 residues in the CDR3. Trimming pared 4 bases from V and 0 bases from J, leaving 16 bases between. The germline V gene has CDR1 GTSNPN and CDR2 SVGIG (reference sequence). This clone was seen a handful of times. Its specificity is unknown. The PCR made use of 60 Vbeta and 13 Jbeta primers. The authors' processing: Later, tens of millions of unique TCR beta chains were counted in an analysis, and roughly 11 million of them were shared. Sequenced by immunoSEQ multiplex PCR; TCRdb stores in-frame clones only, minus some. The V and J calls and clone size were taken over from that table, and D and trimming were inferred from the DNA. Of 130,000 or so clones detected, 8.5% to 10% appear once; the ten largest clones hold 4.5% to 5.5%.

Study observations and caveats: Previous analysis showed most TCR beta V segments were productive about 87% or about 30% of the time. In a later analysis, a missense DCLRE1C variant was linked to TCR beta V- and J-gene trimming.

This clonotype was obtained from a man in his forties in good health and CMV-seronegative. The chain recombines TRBV30 with TRBJ2-1; D not certain. Material for sequencing was PBMCs. The CDR3 nucleotides are TGTGCCTGGAACCTGGGCTTGACCAGCTCCTACAATGAGCAGTTCTTC. The encoded protein is CAWNLGLTSSYNEQFF. The full variable domain, rest sourced from reference TRBV30 and TRBJ2-1, is SQTIHQWPATLVQPVGSPLSLECTVEGTSNPNLYWYRQAAGRGLQLLFYSVGIGQISSEVPQNLSASRPQDRQFILSSKKLLLSDSGFYLCAWNLGLTSSYNEQFFGPGTRLTVL.